This TCR beta chain derives from a study of blood T cell repertoires in COVID-19. TCRdb's table, derived via immunoSEQ multiplex PCR, lists solely in-frame clones and lacks some. The sample has about 180,000 clones; roughly 86% are singletons. This CDR3 comprises 15 residues. The germline V gene encodes CDR1 MNHEY and CDR2 SMNVEV (reference sequence). The V gene lost 4 bases and the J gene lost 4 bases, with 16 bases spanning the gap. This sequence joins TRBV27 and TRBJ1-2, with D possibly matching TRBD1 (5 bases). Input material: PBMCs or T cells enriched from blood (not recorded which). This sequence originates from a woman aged 25 to 39 who had recovered from COVID-19. The CDR3 DNA follows: TGTGCCAGCAGTTCACTCGGGGGGGAGCTCTATGGCTACACCTTC. Translating it yields CASSSLGGELYGYTF.